The T cell receptor (beta chain) described here comes from a study of T cell repertoires in cytomegalovirus infection. Study-wide background: Both CMV infection and a matching HLA type were indicated by public TCR beta signatures. General study points: Totalled public TCR beta family frequency picked out people who carried CMV plus the relevant HLA. CMV-specific TCR beta clonotypes restricted by HLA-C were the ones dominating the ex vivo response.

TCRdb recomputed calls from the reads with MiXCR, one row per CDR3 protein. The sample holds around 740,000 distinct CDR3 sequences, approximately 34% seen once. In this sample, this clonotype turned up many times. Its target is unknown. This TCR came from a human donor in good health (CMV status not recorded). Some clones in this sample may be carry-over from other donors' samples. Sequenced input: PBMCs.

This chain's CDR3 is CASSFGVAGETQYF. CDR3 DNA sequence: TGTGCCAGCAGTTTTGGGGTTGCAGGGGAGACCCAGTACTTC. The chain recombines TRBV12-3 or TRBV12-4 with TRBJ2-5; the D gene is possibly TRBD1 (5 bases). Trimming removed 3 bases at V and 5 bases at J, with 13 bases between. The CDR3 runs to 14 residues.